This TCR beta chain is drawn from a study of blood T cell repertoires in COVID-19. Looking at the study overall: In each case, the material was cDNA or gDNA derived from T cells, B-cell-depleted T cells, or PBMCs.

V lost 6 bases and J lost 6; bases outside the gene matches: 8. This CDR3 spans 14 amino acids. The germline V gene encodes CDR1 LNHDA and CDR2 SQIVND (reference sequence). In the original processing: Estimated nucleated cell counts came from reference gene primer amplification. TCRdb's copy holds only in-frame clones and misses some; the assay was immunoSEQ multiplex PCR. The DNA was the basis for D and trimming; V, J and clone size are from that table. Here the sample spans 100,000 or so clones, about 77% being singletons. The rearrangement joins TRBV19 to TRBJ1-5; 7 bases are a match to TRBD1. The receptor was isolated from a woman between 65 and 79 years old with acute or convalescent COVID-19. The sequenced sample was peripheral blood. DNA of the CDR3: TGTGCCAGTAGAGAAACAGGGGCGGGTCAGCCCCAGCATTTT. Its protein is CASRETGAGQPQHF.